These 26 T cell receptor beta chains were all obtained from the same sample, sequenced in a study of shared clonotypes between healthy human individuals. Generated by immunoSEQ multiplex PCR, the TCRdb table keeps only in-frame clones and is missing some. The profile covers hundreds of thousands of clones, with roughly 70% appearing a single time and approximately 1.8% taken by the ten largest. Sequencing used memory CD4+ T cells sorted from blood. Indicated subset: CD45RA-negative fraction. These receptors were obtained from a woman under 40 in good health.

This chain uses TRBV6-1 with TRBJ2-4, with 7 positions matching TRBD1. V shed 6 bases, J shed 8 bases, and the junction held 4 bases outside the gene matches. The CDR3 loop spans 12 amino acids. Germline assignment: CDR1 MNHNS and CDR2 SASEGT. CDR3 sequence: CASRTGSDIQYF. As DNA, the CDR3 is TGTGCCAGCAGGACAGGGTCGGACATTCAGTACTTC.

The gene calls are TRBV19 and TRBJ2-7; D ambiguous. Per the germline V gene, CDR1 is LNHDA and CDR2 is SQIVND (reference sequence). This CDR3 comprises 13 residues. V was pared by 5 bases and J by 4 bases, with 12 bases between. Written as DNA, the CDR3 is TGTGCCAGTAGTTCCCTTGACGCTTACGAGCAGTACTTC. The encoded protein is CASSSLDAYEQYF.

The chain joins TRBV5-4 to TRBJ2-7; 13 positions agree with TRBD2. Germline V gene sequence: CDR1 SGHNT, CDR2 YYREEE (reference sequence). The CDR3 loop spans 16 amino acids. J was trimmed by 6 bases and V by 0 bases; bases with no gene match: 6. CDR3 DNA sequence: TGTGCCAGCAGCTTGGCACCACTAGCGGGAGGGTCCGAGCAGTACTTC. Its protein is CASSLAPLAGGSEQYF.

A few counts support this clone. The V gene is TRBV7-2, the J gene TRBJ2-7; D remains ambiguous. The CDR3 runs to 15 residues. Per germline, CDR1 SGHTA and CDR2 FQGNSA. Trimming took off 4 bases at V and 5 bases at J, with 18 bases between the two ends. The CDR3 DNA reads TGTGCCAGCAGCTCGACCGTTCTTGTTGTGGACGAGCAGTACTTC. Translating it yields CASSSTVLVVDEQYF.

The rearrangement links TRBV4-1 to TRBJ2-6; D gene unclear. Trimming took 8 bases from V and 1 from J, leaving 12 bases between them. The CDR3 has 15 residues. Germline V gene sequence: CDR1 MGHRA, CDR2 YSYEKL. The CDR3 protein is CASGDLRSGANVLTF. The CDR3 nucleotides are TGCGCCAGCGGGGATTTGAGGTCTGGGGCCAACGTCCTGACTTTC.

Only a few counts were recorded for this clone. The rearrangement uses TRBV9 and TRBJ1-5; maybe TRBD1 (5 bases). V dropped 3 bases and J dropped 4 bases, with 8 bases sitting between them. Looked up from germline, CDR1 is SGDLS and CDR2 is YYNGEE. This CDR3 has 13 amino acids. CDR3 nucleotides: TGTGCCAGCAGCGGGGGACCTAATCAGCCCCAGCATTTT. The encoded protein is CASSGGPNQPQHF.

V and J are TRBV5-1 and TRBJ2-7; D may be TRBD2 (5 bases). The CDR3 is 16 residues long. V was cut by 1 base and J by 2 bases, with 16 bases left in between. Germline V gives CDR1 SGHRS, CDR2 YFSETQ. The DNA for the CDR3 is TGCGCCAGCAGCTTGTCGTACGGGGATCCCACCTACGAGCAGTACTTC. This translates into CASSLSYGDPTYEQYF.

This rearrangement joins TRBV15 to TRBJ2-3; 9 bases align to TRBD2. The germline V gene has CDR1 LNHNV and CDR2 YYDKDF (reference sequence). This CDR3 comprises 17 residues. The V gene end was trimmed by 3 bases and the J gene end by 3 bases; junction bases not matched to a gene: 10. In nucleotides, the CDR3 is TGTGCCACCAGCAGGGATGTTAGCGGGAGCGGGACAGATACGCAGTATTTT. Encoded protein: CATSRDVSGSGTDTQYF.

V is TRBV7-2 and J is TRBJ1-4; 9 nucleotides line up with TRBD1. Germline lookup yields CDR1 SGHTA and CDR2 FQGNSA. The CDR3 totals 14 residues. After removal of 5 bases from V and 7 bases from J, the junction contained 5 bases not matched to a gene. CDR3 sequence (DNA): TGTGCCAGCAGCACTGGGACAGGGTTTGAAAAACTGTTTTTT. Translated, it gives CASSTGTGFEKLFF.

This chain connects TRBV18 to TRBJ2-5; 16 bases agree with TRBD2. The CDR3 runs to 17 residues. The germline gives CDR1 KGHSH, CDR2 LQKENI. The ends lost 3 bases at V and 4 bases at J; junction bases unmatched: 5. The CDR3 nucleotides are TGTGCCAGCTCACCTCGAGGGACTAGCGGGAGGGGAGAGACCCAGTACTTC. This sequence encodes CASSPRGTSGRGETQYF.

Ten or more counts support this clone. The V and J genes are TRBV29-1 and TRBJ2-7; tentative D call: TRBD2 (5 bases). V lost 4 bases to trimming and J lost 3 bases, with 13 bases between them. Germline loops: CDR1 SQVTM, CDR2 ANQGSEA. There are 13 residues in the CDR3. This CDR3 reads CSVARAGGYEQYF. Here the CDR3 DNA reads TGCAGCGTTGCCCGGGCGGGTGGCTACGAGCAGTACTTC.

In its sample, this clone was seen once. V is TRBV6-5 and J is TRBJ2-7; D possibly corresponds to TRBD2 (6 bases). CDR1 is MNHEY and CDR2 is SVGAGI in the germline V gene. V shed 2 bases and J shed 3 bases, with 11 bases lying between them. The CDR3 sequence is 14 residues long. The CDR3 DNA reads TGTGCCAGCAGTTACGCCGGGGGAAACTACGAGCAGTACTTC. This encodes CASSYAGGNYEQYF.

A remark on this clone: A much more abundant neighbour one base away suggests this may be a read error. The chain links TRBV5-4 to TRBJ2-1; 12 bases are shared with TRBD2. Germline lookup yields CDR1 SGHNT and CDR2 YYREEE (reference sequence). V gave up 1 base and J gave up 5 bases; unmatched junction bases: 1. CDR3 length: 15 amino acids. The CDR3 bases are TGTGCCAGCAGCTTGTGGACTAGCGGGAACAATGAGCAGTTCTTC. Encoded protein: CASSLWTSGNNEQFF. Based on the CDR3 plus reference TRBV5-4 and TRBJ2-1, the full variable domain is ETGVTQSPTHLIKTRGQQVTLRCSSQSGHNTVSWYQQALGQGPQFIFQYYREEENGRGNFPPRFSGLQFPNYSSELNVNALELDDSALYLCASSLWTSGNNEQFFGPGTRLTVL.

V is TRBV5-1 and J is TRBJ1-5, with D unresolved. CDR3 length equals 13 residues. Between the trimmed V and J ends, which lost 1 base and 9 bases, there was a span of 11 bases. Germline CDR1 SGHRS, CDR2 YFSETQ. The DNA for the CDR3 is TGCGCCAGCAGCTTGTCCTCCCCCGGGCCCCAGCATTTT. Protein: CASSLSSPGPQHF.

The chain has TRBV6-4 and TRBJ1-1, with a weak D call TRBD1 (6 bases). There are 15 residues in the CDR3. V was cut by 2 bases and J by 4 bases, with 14 bases left in between. CDR1 and CDR2 from the germline V gene are MRHNA and SNTAGT. CDR3 amino acids: CASSDTGRGGTEAFF. CDR3 nucleotides: TGTGCCAGCAGTGACACAGGGAGGGGTGGCACTGAAGCTTTCTTT.

This rearrangement joins TRBV7-7 to TRBJ2-2, with D tentatively TRBD2 (6 bases). The V and J ends lost 6 bases and 7 bases respectively, with 24 bases between them. Germline CDR1 reads SSHAT; CDR2 reads FNYEAQ (reference sequence). This CDR3 contains 17 residues. Here the CDR3 DNA reads TGTGCCAGCAGTCCGGGGAGAGGGACGGGAGAGGACGGGGAGCTGTTTTTT. Its translation: CASSPGRGTGEDGELFF.

This clone was detected once. The chain links TRBV18 to TRBJ2-3, with D unresolved. The CDR3 contains 16 residues. In germline, CDR1 is KGHSH, CDR2 LQKENI. The V gene lost 1 base and the J gene lost 2 bases, with 13 bases spanning the gap. The CDR3 sequence is CASSPRTRYSTDTQYF. The CDR3 DNA sequence: TGTGCCAGCTCACCACGCACCCGGTATTCCACAGATACGCAGTATTTT.

CDR3 sequence reads: CASRVKLAGQNEQFF. DNA for the CDR3: TGTGCCAGCAGGGTGAAACTAGCGGGTCAGAATGAGCAGTTCTTC. The chain couples TRBV7-6 to TRBJ2-1, with TRBD2 identical over 9 bases. Germline V CDR1 and CDR2: SGHVS, FNYEAQ. Trimming at V came to 6 bases and at J to 7 bases, leaving 10 bases not matched to a gene. The CDR3 loop spans 15 amino acids.

V gene TRBV6-6 combines with J gene TRBJ1-3; 8 bases map to TRBD1. The length of the CDR3 is 16 residues. V gave up 6 bases and J gave up 6 bases; unmatched junction bases: 13. Germline V gene lookup returns CDR1 MNHNY and CDR2 SVGAGI (reference sequence). CDR3 amino acids: CASRKTGVNWENTIYF. Written as DNA, the CDR3 is TGTGCCAGCAGAAAGACAGGGGTTAACTGGGAAAACACCATATATTTT.

The chain links TRBV5-8 to TRBJ2-2; D possibly matches TRBD1 or TRBD2 (5 bases each). Germline lookup yields CDR1 SGHTS and CDR2 YDEGEE. CDR3 length: 16 amino acids. V gave up 1 base and J gave up 0 bases, with 10 bases separating them. In nucleotides, the CDR3 is TGTGCCAGCAGCTTGTATGGGGGAACGAACACCGGGGAGCTGTTTTTT. Its protein is CASSLYGGTNTGELFF.

This rearrangement joins TRBV2 to TRBJ1-2, with 8 bases fitting TRBD1. The V segment lost 3 bases and the J segment 5 bases; nucleotides outside the gene matches: 11. The CDR3 covers 16 residues. Germline V gives CDR1 SNHLY, CDR2 FYNNEI. The CDR3 coding sequence is TGTGCCAGCAGTGAGCTTCAGGGGGCGGATGGTTATGGCTACACCTTC. It yields the protein CASSELQGADGYGYTF.

V is TRBV7-2 and J is TRBJ1-1; the D gene is possibly TRBD1 (5 bases). The germline gives CDR1 SGHTA, CDR2 FQGNSA. The V and J ends lost 6 bases and 4 bases respectively, with 15 bases between them. This CDR3 region has 14 residues. The CDR3, as DNA: TGTGCCAGCAGTGCCACGGCGGGGCGCACTGAAGCTTTCTTT. Translation: CASSATAGRTEAFF. Using reference TRBV7-2 and TRBJ1-1 for the parts outside the CDR3, the full variable domain is GAGVSQSPSNKVTEKGKDVELRCDPISGHTALYWYRQSLGQGLEFLIYFQGNSAPDKSGLPSDRFSAERTGGSVSTLTIQRTQQEDSAVYLCASSATAGRTEAFFGQGTRLTVV.

This clone was detected only once. The chain recombines TRBV4-1 with TRBJ2-7; weak D call: TRBD1 (5 bases). Trimming pared 2 bases from V and 1 base from J, leaving 9 bases between. CDR3 length: 14 residues. Germline CDR1 MGHRA, CDR2 YSYEKL. The CDR3 DNA is TGCGCCAGCAGCCAATATCAGGGATCCTACGAGCAGTACTTC. This encodes CASSQYQGSYEQYF.

This chain links TRBV7-2 with TRBJ1-4, with D possibly TRBD1 on 5 matching bases. The ends were cut back, 1 base at V and 0 bases at J, with 15 bases in the middle. The CDR3 spans 18 residues. Per the germline V gene, CDR1 is SGHTA and CDR2 is FQGNSA. CDR3 loop: CASSLVGGDPATNEKLFF. CDR3 nucleotide sequence: TGTGCCAGCAGCTTAGTAGGCGGGGACCCTGCAACTAATGAAAAACTGTTTTTT.

The V gene is TRBV5-1, the J gene TRBJ1-3; TRBD1 might be the D (6 bases). CDR1 and CDR2 (germline): SGHRS, YFSETQ. Trimming stripped 7 bases from V and 0 bases from J, with 17 bases between. CDR3 size: 16 residues. The CDR3, as DNA: TGCGCCAGCCGCAGGACAGTTACGAGCTCTGGAAACACCATATATTTT. Its protein product is CASRRTVTSSGNTIYF.

The chain is built from TRBV29-1 and TRBJ2-5, with a possible D match to TRBD1 (6 bases). The CDR3 has 12 amino acids. V was cut by 6 bases and J by 5 bases, with 13 bases left in between. Germline CDR1 is SQVTM and CDR2 is ANQGSEA. The CDR3 here is CSVNRDLETQYF. The CDR3 DNA follows: TGCAGCGTAAACAGGGATTTGGAGACCCAGTACTTC.